Here is one T cell receptor beta chain with its context. The record originates from a study of blood T cell repertoires in COVID-19. Study summary: Some COVID-19 samples were acute and others convalescent; all came from the United States, Italy and Spain. T cells, B-cell-depleted T cells, or PBMCs provided the cDNA or gDNA that served as material.

The V and J ends lost 0 bases and 4 bases respectively, with 9 bases between them. Germline V gene lookup returns CDR1 SQVTM and CDR2 ANQGSEA. The CDR3 has 14 amino acids. The assay was immunoSEQ multiplex PCR, and TCRdb's table has in-frame clones only and misses some. Of about 180,000 clones in the sample, approximately 83% are singletons; the top ten hold over 2.5%. What was sequenced was peripheral blood. This sequence originates from a man aged 55 to 70 with acute or convalescent COVID-19. V is TRBV29-1 and J is TRBJ2-2; D unresolved. The CDR3 region is CSVEDSTATGELFF. CDR3 nucleotides: TGCAGCGTTGAAGATTCGACTGCCACCGGGGAGCTGTTTTTT.